The clone carrying this TCR beta chain was picked up a small number of times. Its antigen is currently unknown. The CDR3 runs to 13 residues. The treatment is: roughly ten-day PBMC culture with coronavirus spike peptide pools or control peptides (ViraFEST assay). An Oncomine TCR Beta short-read assay was used to sequence the DNA from cultured CD4+ T cells. TCRdb independently ran MiXCR on the PCR reads; one entry per CDR3 protein. The data contain 17,000 or so distinct CDR3 sequences, over 55% of them singletons. This sample was included in a study of vaccination and CD4 T cells after COVID-19. This chain connects TRBV21-1 to TRBJ1-1; the table's D call, TRBD1, has no DNA check behind it. TRBV21-1 is assigned pseudogene status. The starting material was CD4+ T cells from blood, cultured in vitro, obtained after SARS-CoV-2 vaccination. The source is a human donor who had recovered from COVID-19. Here the CDR3 DNA reads TGTGCCAGGATCAGACAGGGGGAAACTGAAGCTTTCTTT. Its translation is CARIRQGETEAFF.